The following is a T cell receptor beta chain sequence with its context. What antigen it recognizes has not been identified. Base qualities are missing; no much larger clone stands one base away. The cohort comprised hundreds of healthy bone marrow donors. At the time of sampling, all cohort members were nominally healthy, though unrecorded immune exposures were likely present. The donor tested CMV seronegative and was one of the 352 seronegative cohort members. A peripheral blood sample was provided by each donor, and peripheral blood mononuclear cells were used for TCR beta sequencing. Genomic DNA extraction from the blood cell samples was performed with the Qiagen DNeasy Blood Extraction Kit. Libraries were built with the immunoSEQ multiplex PCR assay. The multiplex PCR relied on a mix of 60 forward primers for TCR Vbeta segments and 13 reverse primers for TCR Jbeta segments. A multiplex PCR assay on genomic DNA amplified the CDR3 region of rearranged TCR beta genes. On the Illumina HiSeq System, the amplified TCR beta libraries were sequenced as 87-base-pair reads. The paper's processing steps were these. A later analysis counted approximately 84 million unique TCR beta chains across the 666 repertoires, and 10 million to 12 million of these chains were shared by at least two donors. Raw reads were error-corrected and collapsed into unique sequences by a nearest-neighbor algorithm in which closely related sequences were merged to remove PCR and sequencing errors. CDR3 sequences were aligned to IMGT reference sequences to assign V, D and J gene segments. Each retained sequence needed at least a six-nucleotide match to both a V gene segment and a J gene segment. A rearrangement was called productive if the CDR3 had no stop codons and remained in frame with V and J, and every other rearrangement was called non-productive. Following IMGT convention, CDR3 was defined as the stretch from the second conserved V-encoded cysteine up to the conserved J-encoded phenylalanine. Sequences without an unambiguous match to a single V gene segment were excluded from the earlier analysis of approximately 600 of the donors. In an earlier analysis of 587 of the donors, a V segment was called functional when productive rearrangements were above 56.7%, and segregating when the standard deviation between donors exceeded 5%. To diagnose cytomegalovirus status from the catalog of TCR beta chain sequences, a statistical classification framework was built. A later analysis assigned V and J genes by comparing TCR nucleotide sequences with IMGT/GENE-DB human TR gene sequences. In a later analysis, CDR3 sequences and most-parsimonious VDJ recombination scenarios were assigned using the TCRdist pipeline. A later analysis defined each TCR beta chain by its CDR3 amino acid sequence plus V-gene family, and excluded reads lacking a unique V-gene family. A later analysis removed 592 highly shared, low-generation-probability nucleotide sequences to deal with suspected cross-contamination and a sequencing artifact. In a later analysis, a clonal expansion index was calculated for each public chain from normalized within-repertoire ranks of inferred template counts. In a later analysis, generation probabilities were computed with a VDJ recombination model fitted to out-of-frame rearrangements, and the resulting probabilities were checked against IGoR. Hypergeometric tests were used in a later analysis to score TCR-TCR, TCR-HLA and TCR-CMV co-occurrence, with a repertoire-size bias correction applied to the TCR pairs. A later analysis estimated false discovery rates by permuting HLA or CMV assignments 20 times. A later analysis grouped co-occurring TCRs with DBSCAN, adding TCRdist sequence similarity when clustering within HLA-allele-positive subsets. For co-occurrence clustering, repertoires with fewer than 30,000 or more than 120,000 public chains were excluded, along with about five repertoires with anomalous nucleotide sharing. The table was pulled from immuneACCESS by TCRdb, which kept in-frame rearrangements only. Such tables lose some clones; where checked, under half of the loss comes from unresolved V genes, and the rest has no known cause. The V and J calls and clone size were taken over from that table, and D and trimming were inferred from the DNA. The sample profile shows approximately 150,000 clones; 75% to 80% of them were found once. The top ten clonotypes cover about 1.8% of the sample.

CDR1 SGHTS and CDR2 YDEGEE are derived from the germline V gene. From cysteine to phenylalanine, the CDR3 is 17 amino acids long. Only the CDR3 portion is preserved as DNA: 51 bases, with reading frame beginning at the first base. The V end gives up 0 bases and the J end 5 bases, leaving 12 bases in the junction not matched to a gene. These data belong to a study of cytomegalovirus exposure and HLA in healthy donors (TCRdb year 2017). Regarding the research as a whole: In an earlier analysis of 450 to 750 of the donors, approximately 260 Gb of sequence data and just under 120 million unique TCR beta sequences from roughly 190 million T cells were reported. Approximately 310 gigabases of sequencing data and 70 million to 85 million unique TCR sequences were included in an early release covering about 700 HLA-typed donors. The genetic ancestry cluster associated with self-reported Caucasian donors included approximately 85% of the approximately 400 genotyped donors. The study aimed to test whether signatures of past pathogen exposure could be identified by cataloging public T cell receptors. Using immunosequencing, the study profiled T cell repertoires from about 610 subjects and related those repertoires to cytomegalovirus serostatus. Besides the first cohort of roughly 640 subjects, a separate validation cohort made up of over a hundred different subjects was used. The study combined high-throughput TCR immunosequencing, statistical association of individual TCRs with disease status, and machine learning to predict cytomegalovirus infection status. In a later analysis, previously published TCR beta repertoires from hundreds of donors were re-analyzed and high-resolution HLA genotyping was added so that TCR occurrence patterns could be studied. Rather than using new phenotypic data, the later analysis identified candidate immune exposures from TCR beta sequences and from how often those sequences occurred across donors. An earlier analysis of nearly 600 of the donors applied high-throughput TCR beta sequencing to assess whether each TCR beta V gene segment acted as functional or pseudogenic. Donor age, sex, ethnicity and CMV serostatus were collected together with the repertoire data. Genome-wide SNP genotypes for about three fifths of the roughly 670 donors were used in a later genetic analysis, which treated that subset as a discovery cohort. Every repertoire in the discovery cohort had been generated on one and the same sequencing platform. HLA typing included class I and class II loci at four-digit resolution. The number of donors typed differed by locus, with roughly 629-640 for A, B, C, DRB1 and DQB1, more than 500 for DQA1, 600 to 610 for DPA1, and around 460 for DPB1. Because of strong linkage in the cohort, five DR-DQ haplotypes were treated as single units for association and clustering. Among about 400 genotyped donors of the cohort, an average of around 240,000 unique TCR beta nucleotide sequences was sequenced per donor, of which about 19% were non-productive. Findings and caveats that apply to the study as a whole: This cohort had only TCR beta chains sequenced, and the lack of alpha or paired-chain data limited which features could be detected. A later genetic analysis reported fewer N-insertions in productive TCRs among donors in an Asian-associated ancestry cluster than the roughly 640-donor mean. In vitro tests confirmed that three of the cytomegalovirus-associated TCR beta chains recognize cytomegalovirus antigens. Roughly uniform sequencing depth across donors was assumed in presence/absence analyses, although this assumption may not hold. Most CMV-associated TCR beta chains appeared to be HLA-restricted in a later analysis, and the HLA associations seemed to be driven largely by CMV exposure. In the study, some 180 TCR beta chains were listed as associated with cytomegalovirus. According to a later analysis, parvovirus B19, influenza, CMV and Epstein-Barr virus appeared linked to several top co-occurrence clusters. For the cohort, immune exposure information was limited to CMV serostatus. A later analysis found that HLA-associated TCR beta chains were more clonally expanded and had lower generation probabilities than equally common non-associated chains. V-gene and J-gene trimming of TCR beta chains was associated with a missense DCLRE1C variant in a later genetic analysis, and the association was replicated in an independent cohort. Some IMGT-functional V segments, including TRBV6-2 and TRBV6-3, could not be told apart with the 87-base-pair reads, so those segments were excluded. A later analysis found that TCR association rates varied across HLA loci, with DRB1 alleles showing the most associated TCRs and HLA-C alleles the fewest. A later analysis associated 16,951 TCR beta sequences with specific HLA alleles at a false discovery rate of 0.05. Linkage disequilibrium might explain the correlated functional status among segregating V segments, but an unknown experimental factor could not be ruled out. Cytomegalovirus status was reported to be diagnosed by the classifier with high specificity and sensitivity in both the original and validation cohorts. In an earlier analysis of some 550 of the donors, most TCR beta V segments were observed in productive rearrangements about 87% or about 30% of the time, broadly matching IMGT annotations. The authors suggested that the approach could potentially be generalized to other disease states and immunological phenotypes. Because counts were too low, some 17 rarely observed V segments, including chromosome 9 orphons, were left out of the earlier analysis of over 550 of the donors. When HLA alleles, especially DR and DQ, strongly co-occurred, TCR associations were difficult to assign to individual alleles. The sequencing pipeline was judged likely to have produced a cluster of highly shared sequence variants as a technical artifact. Most TCR sequences were observed very rarely across donors, whereas some public TCRs were present in many individuals. HLA typing was unavailable for some donors at each locus, so association tests used only the typed subset. A further reported finding was that TCR beta sequences accurately predicted the HLA-A and HLA-B alleles for most subjects in the first cohort.

The rearrangement joined TRBV5-8 to TRBJ2-5, with 8 bases matching TRBD2. The sequencing sample was made of PBMCs. This TCR derives from a woman aged 25 to 39 in good health and CMV-seronegative. This receptor has the CDR3 CASSLGSGDVRLETQYF. The bases read TGTGCCAGCAGCTTGGGTAGCGGGGACGTTCGATTGGAGACCCAGTACTTC. The CDR3 plus the reference TRBV5-8 and TRBJ2-5 genes for the other parts give the full variable domain: EAGVTQSPTHLIKTRGQQATLRCSPISGHTSVYWYQQALGLGLQFLLWYDEGEERNRGNFPPRFSGRQFPNYSSELNVNALELEDSALYLCASSLGSGDVRLETQYFGPGTRLLVL.